The 16 T cell receptor beta chains given below trace back to one sample, sequenced in a study of blood T cell repertoires in COVID-19. Generated by immunoSEQ multiplex PCR, the TCRdb table keeps only in-frame clones and is missing some. This sample has around 340,000 clones, with more than 70% found just once. Sequencing input: peripheral blood. The receptors derive from a woman aged 60 to 75 with COVID-19, enrolled during active disease.

The CDR3 bases are TGTGCCAGCAGTCCCGCGGGGACCCTCCACTTT. This codes for CASSPAGTLHF. The gene calls are TRBV6-6 and TRBJ1-6, with no clear D. The CDR3 runs to 11 residues. Germline CDR1 MNHNY, CDR2 SVGAGI (reference sequence). V lost 5 bases and J 14 bases, leaving 10 bases between the germline ends.

The chain couples TRBV5-8 to TRBJ1-2, with a tentative D call TRBD1 (6 bases). CDR3 size: 14 residues. Trimming removed 4 bases at V and 0 bases at J, with 10 bases between. Germline CDR1 reads SGHTS; CDR2 reads YDEGEE. CDR3 amino acids: CASSTRTANYGYTF. The CDR3 region has the DNA TGTGCCAGCAGCACCCGGACAGCTAACTATGGCTACACCTTC.

V and J are TRBV12-3 or TRBV12-4 and TRBJ2-5, with D tentatively TRBD1 (6 bases). Trimming removed 3 bases from V and 2 bases from J, with 7 bases in between. This CDR3 spans 13 amino acids. The CDR3 loop is CASSLGTQETQYF. The CDR3 region has the DNA TGTGCCAGCAGTTTGGGGACACAAGAGACCCAGTACTTC.

The chain links TRBV2 to TRBJ2-6; TRBD1 matches at 8 bases. The ends lost 4 bases at V and 8 bases at J; junction bases unmatched: 13. Germline CDR1 is SNHLY and CDR2 is FYNNEI. The CDR3 runs 17 residues. The CDR3 nucleotides are TGTGCCAGCAGTGGTCGGACAGGGATGGTGGAGTCCAACGTCCTGACTTTC. Amino acid sequence: CASSGRTGMVESNVLTF.

The chain combines TRBV2 with TRBJ2-2; 7 positions match TRBD1. The CDR3 is 15 residues long. The V gene's germline CDR1 is SNHLY and CDR2 FYNNEI. J was trimmed by 3 bases and V by 5 bases; bases with no gene match: 6. CDR3 amino acids: CASSLEGADTGELFF. CDR3 coding DNA: TGTGCCAGCAGTCTTGAGGGGGCGGACACCGGGGAGCTGTTTTTT.

The chain combines TRBV5-1 with TRBJ1-1; D is ambiguous. The V end was cut by 0 bases, the J end by 1 base, with 13 bases between. The CDR3 runs 16 residues. The V gene's germline CDR1 is SGHRS and CDR2 YFSETQ. The CDR3 nucleotides are TGCGCCAGCAGCTTGGGGGAGGGATTGGAGAACACTGAAGCTTTCTTT. Its translation: CASSLGEGLENTEAFF.

The chain uses TRBV20-1 and TRBJ1-2; possibly TRBD1 for D (5 bases). V was cut by 2 bases and J by 8 bases, with 9 bases left in between. The CDR3 extends over 11 amino acids. Germline V gives CDR1 DFQATT, CDR2 SNEGSKA (reference sequence). Here the CDR3 reads CSARPQGGYTF. The CDR3 bases are TGCAGTGCTAGACCGCAGGGAGGCTACACCTTC.

This sequence joins TRBV5-1 and TRBJ1-3; 9 bases match TRBD1. V dropped 1 base and J dropped 5; count of bases not matched to a gene: 16. This CDR3 comprises 19 residues. Germline V CDR1 and CDR2: SGHRS, YFSETQ. CDR3: CASSLQGSVRDRDRNTIYF. The CDR3 DNA reads TGCGCCAGCAGCTTGCAAGGTTCAGTTCGGGACAGGGATAGAAACACCATATATTTT.

V usage is TRBV5-4 and J usage is TRBJ2-1, with D perhaps TRBD1 (7 bases). The length of the CDR3 is 17 residues. The germline CDR1 and CDR2 sequences are SGHNT and YYREEE (reference sequence). The germline V and J ends were trimmed by 0 bases and 5 bases, with 18 bases remaining between them. In nucleotides, the CDR3 is TGTGCCAGCAGCTTGGAAATTACAGGGGACTTTAACAATGAGCAGTTCTTC. Translation: CASSLEITGDFNNEQFF.

The rearrangement links TRBV20-1 to TRBJ2-7; 8 bases line up with TRBD1. Germline CDR1 reads DFQATT; CDR2 reads SNEGSKA (reference sequence). Trimming removed 5 bases from V and 8 bases from J; junction bases left unmatched: 5. The CDR3 is made up of 11 amino acids. For the CDR3, the DNA is TGCAGTGCTGACAGGGGCCGCCAGCAGTACTTC. Amino acids: CSADRGRQQYF.

The chain links TRBV28 to TRBJ1-1; D is ambiguous. Per germline, CDR1 MDHEN and CDR2 SYDVKM. The CDR3 covers 13 residues. V was trimmed by 3 bases and J by 2 bases, leaving 7 bases between them. The CDR3 sequence: CASSFPTNTEAFF. In DNA, the CDR3 is TGTGCCAGCAGTTTTCCCACTAACACTGAAGCTTTCTTT.

The J gene is TRBJ2-7, the V gene TRBV5-1; 10 bases fit TRBD2. The CDR3 length is 14 residues. The germline CDR1 and CDR2 sequences are SGHRS and YFSETQ. J gave up 4 bases and V 2 bases, and 3 bases lay outside the gene matches. Written as DNA, the CDR3 is TGCGCCAGCAGCTTTAGCGGGGGGTCTTACGAGCAGTACTTC. Amino acid sequence: CASSFSGGSYEQYF.

The gene calls are TRBV7-9 and TRBJ2-5; maybe TRBD1 (6 bases). The CDR3 loop spans 13 amino acids. V lost 5 bases, J lost 6 bases, and 13 bases lay in between. From germline, CDR1 is SEHNR and CDR2 FQNEAQ (reference sequence). CDR3 sequence: CASSPDSPKTQYF. The DNA of the CDR3 is TGTGCCAGCAGCCCGGACAGCCCAAAGACCCAGTACTTC. Based on the CDR3 plus reference TRBV7-9 and TRBJ2-5, the full variable domain is DTGVSQNPRHKITKRGQNVTFRCDPISEHNRLYWYRQTLGQGPEFLTYFQNEAQLEKSRLLSDRFSAERPKGSFSTLEIQRTEQGDSAMYLCASSPDSPKTQYFGPGTRLLVL.

V and J are TRBV30 and TRBJ1-6, with a possible D match to TRBD1 (5 bases). CDR1 and CDR2 from the germline V gene are GTSNPN and SVGIG (reference sequence). Between the trimmed V and J ends, which lost 2 bases and 6 bases, there was a span of 11 bases. The CDR3 has 14 residues. Written as DNA, the CDR3 is TGTGCCTGGAGTAGAACAGGATTTAATTCACCCCTCCACTTT. This codes for CAWSRTGFNSPLHF.

The chain's CDR3 is CASSPTTISPLHF. The CDR3 DNA is TGTGCCAGCAGCCCAACTACTATCTCACCCCTCCACTTT. The chain combines TRBV11-2 with TRBJ1-6; D is unclear. The CDR3 is 13 amino acids. CDR1 SGHAT and CDR2 FQNNGV come from the germline V gene. V lost 5 bases, J lost 10 bases, and 12 bases lay in between.

The rearrangement links TRBV19 to TRBJ2-1; 8 bases align to TRBD1. Trimming took 0 bases from V and 4 from J; bases not matched to a gene: 5. The CDR3 sequence is 16 residues long. Germline V CDR1 and CDR2: LNHDA, SQIVND (reference sequence). CDR3 sequence reads: CASSIDETGEYNEQFF. The CDR3 nucleotides are TGTGCCAGTAGTATAGATGAGACAGGGGAGTACAATGAGCAGTTCTTC.